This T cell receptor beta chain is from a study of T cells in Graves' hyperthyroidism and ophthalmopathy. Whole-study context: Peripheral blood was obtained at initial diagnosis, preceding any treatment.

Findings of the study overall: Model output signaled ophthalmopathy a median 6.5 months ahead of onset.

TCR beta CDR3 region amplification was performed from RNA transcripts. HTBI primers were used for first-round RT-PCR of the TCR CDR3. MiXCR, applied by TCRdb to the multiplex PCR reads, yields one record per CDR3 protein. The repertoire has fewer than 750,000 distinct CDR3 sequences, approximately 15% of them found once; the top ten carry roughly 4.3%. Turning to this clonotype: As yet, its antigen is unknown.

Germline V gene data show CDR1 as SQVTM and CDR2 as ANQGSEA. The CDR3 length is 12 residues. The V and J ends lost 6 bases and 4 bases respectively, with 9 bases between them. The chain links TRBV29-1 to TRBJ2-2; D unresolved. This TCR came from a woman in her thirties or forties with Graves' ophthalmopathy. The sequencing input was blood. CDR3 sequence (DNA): TGCAGCGTGGTCTGGGTCACCGGGGAGCTGTTTTTT. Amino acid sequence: CSVVWVTGELFF.